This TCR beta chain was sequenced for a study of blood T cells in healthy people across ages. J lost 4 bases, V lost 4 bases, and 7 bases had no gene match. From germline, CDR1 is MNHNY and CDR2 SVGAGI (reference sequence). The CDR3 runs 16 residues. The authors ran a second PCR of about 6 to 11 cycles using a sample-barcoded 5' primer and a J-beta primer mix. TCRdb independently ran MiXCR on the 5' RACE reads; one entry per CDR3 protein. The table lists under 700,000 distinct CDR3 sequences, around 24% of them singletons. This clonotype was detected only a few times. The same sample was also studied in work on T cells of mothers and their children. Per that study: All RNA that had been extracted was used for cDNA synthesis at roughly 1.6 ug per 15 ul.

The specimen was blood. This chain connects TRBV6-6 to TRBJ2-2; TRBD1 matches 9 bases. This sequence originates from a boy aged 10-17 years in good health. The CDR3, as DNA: TGTGCCAGCAGTTTGGCGGGACAGGGACTCACCGGGGAGCTGTTTTTT. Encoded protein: CASSLAGQGLTGELFF.